One and the same sample provided the 20 T cell receptor beta chains below, sequenced in a study of blood T cell repertoires in COVID-19. The protocol was immunoSEQ multiplex PCR, while the TCRdb copy is restricted to in-frame clones and leaves out a portion. The data show more than 300,000 clones, 86% seen once. The sample consisted of peripheral blood. These receptor sequences come from a woman in her fifties or sixties with acute or convalescent COVID-19.

This clone appeared a single time. V usage is TRBV5-1 and J usage is TRBJ2-7; TRBD2 is a possible D gene (6 bases). The CDR3 runs to 17 residues. V gave up 0 bases and J gave up 10 bases, with 26 bases separating them. Germline V CDR1 and CDR2: SGHRS, YFSETQ. The CDR3 DNA reads as TGCGCCAGCAGCTTGGTGGCTTTGGGGGGTAGAGTGCACTCACAGTACTTC. It specifies CASSLVALGGRVHSQYF. Full variable domain (rest looked up from reference TRBV5-1 and TRBJ2-7): KAGVTQTPRYLIKTRGQQVTLSCSPISGHRSVSWYQQTPGQGLQFLFEYFSETQRNKGNFPGRFSGRQFSNSRSEMNVSTLELGDSALYLCASSLVALGGRVHSQYFGPGTRLTVT.

V and J are TRBV11-3 and TRBJ2-1; TRBD2 aligns across 12 bases. CDR1 is SGHNT and CDR2 is YENEEA in the germline V gene. The CDR3 is 15 residues long. The junction had 5 bases not matched to a gene; V was cut back by 5 bases and J by 6 bases. The DNA for the CDR3 is TGTGCCAGCAGCGTTGGACTAGCGGGAACCAATGAGCAGTTCTTC. It specifies CASSVGLAGTNEQFF.

The V gene is TRBV5-1, the J gene TRBJ2-2; TRBD2 might be the D (6 bases). Germline V lookup: CDR1 SGHRS, CDR2 YFSETQ. V lost 4 bases to trimming and J lost 4 bases, with 11 bases between them. There are 14 residues in the CDR3. Here the CDR3 DNA reads TGCGCCAGCAGCCGGGGGACGTCCACCGGGGAGCTGTTTTTT. Its translation is CASSRGTSTGELFF.

V and J are TRBV19 and TRBJ2-1; 9 nucleotides line up with TRBD2. V shed 10 bases and J 5 bases; nucleotides not matched to a gene: 6. This CDR3 is 13 amino acids long. From germline, CDR1 is LNHDA and CDR2 SQIVND (reference sequence). CDR3 in DNA: TGTGCCACTAGACTAGCGGATAACAATGAGCAGTTCTTC. It codes for CATRLADNNEQFF.

The gene calls are TRBV5-1 and TRBJ2-7; D possibly corresponds to TRBD2 (6 bases). The germline CDR1 and CDR2 sequences are SGHRS and YFSETQ. The CDR3 is made up of 15 amino acids. The ends were cut back, 2 bases at V and 0 bases at J, with 12 bases in the middle. CDR3 in DNA: TGCGCCAGCAGCTTCCGCGGAGGGAACTCCTACGAGCAGTACTTC. It is translated as CASSFRGGNSYEQYF.

The chain couples TRBV18 to TRBJ2-7, with 8 positions matching TRBD1. Germline V lookup: CDR1 KGHSH, CDR2 LQKENI. The CDR3 is 14 residues long. With 0 bases clipped from V and 5 bases from J, the junction kept 3 bases outside the gene matches. The CDR3 region has the DNA TGTGCCAGCTCACCACCCGCGGACAGGGACGAGCAGTACTTC. Translated, it gives CASSPPADRDEQYF.

The rearrangement joins TRBV24-1 to TRBJ2-3; 10 nucleotides line up with TRBD2. After removal of 4 bases from V and 4 bases from J, the junction contained 7 bases not matched to a gene. CDR3 length: 16 residues. CDR1 is KGHDR and CDR2 is SFDVKD in the germline V gene. This chain's CDR3 is CATSDLGLATPDTQYF. CDR3 sequence (DNA): TGTGCCACCAGTGACTTGGGACTAGCGACCCCAGATACGCAGTATTTT.

CDR3 bases: TGTGCCAGCAGCGATGGTAGCGGGAGGGCCGGGGAGCAGTTCTTC. This encodes CASSDGSGRAGEQFF. V usage is TRBV6-5 and J usage is TRBJ2-1; 11 positions agree with TRBD2. This CDR3 is built from 15 residues. V shed 6 bases, J shed 10 bases, and the junction held 11 bases outside the gene matches. CDR1 is MNHEY, CDR2 SVGAGI, per germline.

The CDR3 nucleotides are TGTGCCACCCAAGGGGCCTACAATGAGCAGTTCTTC. This encodes CATQGAYNEQFF. This chain uses TRBV24-1 with TRBJ2-1; D perhaps matches TRBD1 (5 bases). Per the germline V gene, CDR1 is KGHDR and CDR2 is SFDVKD. Trimming shortened V by 9 bases and J by 2 bases, and 7 bases separated the two germline ends. This CDR3 has 12 amino acids.

V usage is TRBV7-9 and J usage is TRBJ1-1; possible D gene TRBD1, 6 bases. This CDR3 region has 14 residues. Trimming took off 7 bases at V and 4 bases at J, with 16 bases between the two ends. CDR1 is SEHNR, CDR2 FQNEAQ, per germline (reference sequence). The CDR3 nucleotides are TGTGCCAGCACCCCCAGGGGAGCCGGCACTGAAGCTTTCTTT. Amino acids: CASTPRGAGTEAFF.

About this clone: One end of the junction varies from germline; a read error may be responsible. The rearrangement joins TRBV7-6 to TRBJ1-4; D is undetermined. CDR1 is SGHVS and CDR2 is FNYEAQ in the germline V gene. The CDR3 consists of 14 residues. The CDR3 bases are TGTGCCAGCAGCCTAGCCACCGGGTCCGAAAAACTGTTTTTT. The encoded protein is CASSLATGSEKLFF.

This chain links TRBV24-1 with TRBJ2-2; D remains ambiguous. The germline V gene encodes CDR1 KGHDR and CDR2 SFDVKD. The CDR3 is 15 residues long. Deletions cut 4 bases from V and 5 bases from J, with 13 bases between. The CDR3 loop reads CATSEPRVPTGELFF. The CDR3 DNA follows: TGTGCCACCAGTGAGCCCCGGGTTCCTACCGGGGAGCTGTTTTTT.

The chain uses TRBV4-3 and TRBJ2-2, with 7 nucleotides matching TRBD1. The junction had 5 bases not matched to a gene; V was cut back by 4 bases and J by 3 bases. From germline, CDR1 is LGHNA and CDR2 YSLEER. The CDR3 has 15 amino acids. The CDR3 coding sequence is TGCGCCAGCAGCCGCCGGGACAGATACACCGGGGAGCTGTTTTTT. Translated: CASSRRDRYTGELFF.

The chain uses TRBV2 and TRBJ1-4; D is possibly TRBD1 (5 bases). V was clipped by 0 bases and J by 8 bases, with 19 bases between them. Germline CDR1 and CDR2: SNHLY and FYNNEI. This CDR3 comprises 17 residues. This CDR3 is CASSEAPPTAYWEKLFF. The CDR3 nucleotides read TGTGCCAGCAGTGAAGCCCCCCCGACAGCCTACTGGGAAAAACTGTTTTTT.

V and J are TRBV3-1 (or the pseudogene TRBV3-2) and TRBJ1-5, with 8 bases fitting TRBD1. Germline V gene data show CDR1 as LGHDT and CDR2 as YNNKEL (reference sequence). The CDR3 totals 15 residues. V lost 4 bases and J lost 5; bases outside the gene matches: 7. CDR3 residues: CASSRGQGWDQPQHF. CDR3 DNA: TGTGCCAGCAGCCGCGGACAGGGATGGGATCAGCCCCAGCATTTT.

The chain links TRBV7-9 to TRBJ2-7, with TRBD1 matching 10 bases. This CDR3 region has 15 residues. Germline V gene lookup returns CDR1 SEHNR and CDR2 FQNEAQ (reference sequence). Losses at the gene ends were 3 bases for V and 5 bases for J; bases not matched to a gene: 7. CDR3 sequence: CASSLTGGAENEQYF. The CDR3 DNA reads TGTGCCAGCAGCTTGACAGGGGGCGCTGAAAACGAGCAGTACTTC.

This rearrangement joins TRBV25-1 to TRBJ2-1, with TRBD2 identical over 7 bases. The CDR3 is made up of 15 amino acids. Germline assignment: CDR1 MGHDK and CDR2 SYGVNS. The V gene end was trimmed by 1 base and the J gene end by 1 base; junction bases not matched to a gene: 1. CDR3 DNA sequence: TGTGCCAGCAGTGAATCTAGCGGTTCCTACAATGAGCAGTTCTTC. It is translated as CASSESSGSYNEQFF.

This chain uses TRBV2 with TRBJ1-2; D is uncertain. Trimming removed 9 bases from V and 4 bases from J, with 12 bases in between. This CDR3 is built from 12 residues. Germline assignment: CDR1 SNHLY and CDR2 FYNNEI. CDR3 residues: CASGQVVYGYTF. The CDR3 DNA is TGTGCCAGTGGTCAGGTAGTCTATGGCTACACCTTC.

The chain has TRBV29-1 and TRBJ2-3; unclear D gene. The CDR3 contains 12 residues. The germline gives CDR1 SQVTM, CDR2 ANQGSEA. Deletions cut 4 bases from V and 2 bases from J, with 7 bases between. CDR3: CSVVPNTDTQYF. The CDR3 DNA sequence: TGCAGCGTTGTCCCCAACACAGATACGCAGTATTTT.

This clone was recorded only once. The chain recombines TRBV5-1 with TRBJ1-1; 8 bases are a match to TRBD1. The CDR3 is 16 residues long. The V gene end was trimmed by 3 bases and the J gene end by 2 bases; junction bases not matched to a gene: 9. Germline V gene sequence: CDR1 SGHRS, CDR2 YFSETQ. The CDR3 reads CASSWNTGQENTEAFF. The CDR3 region has the DNA TGCGCCAGCAGCTGGAATACGGGACAGGAAAACACTGAAGCTTTCTTT.